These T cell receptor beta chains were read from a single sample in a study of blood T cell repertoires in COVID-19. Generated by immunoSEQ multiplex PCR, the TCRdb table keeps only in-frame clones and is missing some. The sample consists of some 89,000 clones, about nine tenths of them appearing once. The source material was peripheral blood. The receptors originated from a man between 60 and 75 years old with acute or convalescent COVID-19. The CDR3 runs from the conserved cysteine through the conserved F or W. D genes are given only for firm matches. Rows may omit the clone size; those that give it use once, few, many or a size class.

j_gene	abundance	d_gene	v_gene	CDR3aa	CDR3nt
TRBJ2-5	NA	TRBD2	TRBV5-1	CASSPLAGGPQETQYF	TGCGCCAGCAGCCCACTAGCGGGGGGGCCCCAAGAGACCCAGTACTTC
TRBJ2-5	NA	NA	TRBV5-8	CASSLRGPETQYF	TGTGCCAGCAGCCTGCGAGGGCCAGAGACCCAGTACTTC
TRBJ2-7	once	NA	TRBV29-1	CSVVGFGLTVGEQYF	TGCAGCGTTGTGGGTTTCGGACTGACGGTGGGCGAGCAGTACTTC
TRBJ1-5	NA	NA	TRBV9	CASSVGDNQWQPQHF	TGTGCCAGCAGCGTAGGGGACAATCAATGGCAGCCCCAGCATTTT
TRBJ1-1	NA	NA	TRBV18	CASAQGWGTEAFF	TGTGCCAGCGCTCAGGGTTGGGGCACTGAAGCTTTCTTT
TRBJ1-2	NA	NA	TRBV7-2	CASSLDGGNYGYTF	TGTGCCAGCAGCTTAGACGGGGGGAACTATGGCTACACCTTC
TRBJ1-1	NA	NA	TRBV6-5	CASGKQGMNTEAFF	TGTGCCAGCGGTAAACAGGGAATGAACACTGAAGCTTTCTTT
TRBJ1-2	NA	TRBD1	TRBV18	CASSPIPTGDGYTF	TGTGCCAGCTCACCCATTCCGACAGGGGACGGCTACACCTTC
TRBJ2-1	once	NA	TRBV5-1	CASNGGQSSYNEQFF	TGCGCCAGCAACGGGGGACAGAGCTCCTACAATGAGCAGTTCTTC
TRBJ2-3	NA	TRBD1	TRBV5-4	CASRAGTASTDTQYF	TGTGCCAGCAGGGCCGGGACAGCTAGCACAGATACGCAGTATTTT
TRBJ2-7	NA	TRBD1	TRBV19	CASSSTTGTGTYEQYF	TGTGCCAGTAGCTCCACCACCGGGACAGGGACCTACGAGCAGTACTTC
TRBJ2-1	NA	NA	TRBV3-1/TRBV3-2	CASSLGLALGADEQFF	TGTGCCAGCAGCCTAGGTTTAGCCCTAGGTGCCGATGAGCAGTTCTTC
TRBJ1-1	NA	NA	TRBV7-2	CASSLADLGNTEAFF	TGTGCCAGCAGCTTAGCGGACTTGGGGAACACTGAAGCTTTCTTT
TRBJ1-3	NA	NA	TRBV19	CASSIVKGANSGNTIYF	TGTGCCAGTAGTATAGTAAAAGGGGCCAACTCTGGAAACACCATATATTTT
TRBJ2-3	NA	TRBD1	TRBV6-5	CASSYGTGGGTDTQYF	TGTGCCAGCAGTTACGGGACAGGGGGCGGTACAGATACGCAGTATTTT
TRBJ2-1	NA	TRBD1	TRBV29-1	CSVDRGHDEQFF	TGCAGCGTTGACAGGGGGCACGATGAGCAGTTCTTC
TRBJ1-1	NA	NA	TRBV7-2	CASSWGGFTEAFF	TGTGCCAGCAGCTGGGGGGGTTTCACTGAAGCTTTCTTT
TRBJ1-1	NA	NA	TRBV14	CASSGQLNTEAFF	TGTGCCAGCAGCGGGCAGCTGAACACTGAAGCTTTCTTT